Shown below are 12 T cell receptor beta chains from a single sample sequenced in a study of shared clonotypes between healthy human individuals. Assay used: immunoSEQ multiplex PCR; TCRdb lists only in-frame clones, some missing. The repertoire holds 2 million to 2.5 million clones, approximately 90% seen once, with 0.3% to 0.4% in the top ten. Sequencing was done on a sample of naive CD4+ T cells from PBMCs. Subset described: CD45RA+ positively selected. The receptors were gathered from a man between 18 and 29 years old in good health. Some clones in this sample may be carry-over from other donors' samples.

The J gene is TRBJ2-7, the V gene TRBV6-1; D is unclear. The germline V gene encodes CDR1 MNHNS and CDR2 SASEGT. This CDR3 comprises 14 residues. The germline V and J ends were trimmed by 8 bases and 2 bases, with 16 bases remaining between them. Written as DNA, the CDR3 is TGTGCCAGCCTCCCCTTCGCACGGACCTACGAGCAGTACTTC. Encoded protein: CASLPFARTYEQYF.

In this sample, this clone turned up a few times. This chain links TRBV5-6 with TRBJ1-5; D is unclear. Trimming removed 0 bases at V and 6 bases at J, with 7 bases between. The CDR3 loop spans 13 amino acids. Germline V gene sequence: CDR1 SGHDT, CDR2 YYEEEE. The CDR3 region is CASSLAGSQPQHF. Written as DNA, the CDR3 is TGTGCCAGCAGCTTGGCCGGCTCTCAGCCCCAGCATTTT.

The CDR3 nucleotides read TGTGCCAGCAGCTTAGCGGCGGTAGCGGGAAAGGTAGATACGCAGTATTTT. Its protein is CASSLAAVAGKVDTQYF. The rearrangement links TRBV7-9 to TRBJ2-3; 8 bases line up with TRBD2. Per germline, CDR1 SEHNR and CDR2 FQNEAQ (reference sequence). With V trimmed by 0 bases and J by 5 bases, 10 bases remained unmatched. This CDR3 is built from 17 residues.

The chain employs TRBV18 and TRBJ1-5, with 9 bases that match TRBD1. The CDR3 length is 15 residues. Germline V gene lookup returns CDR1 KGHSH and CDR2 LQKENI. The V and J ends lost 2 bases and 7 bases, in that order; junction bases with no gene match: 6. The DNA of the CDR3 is TGTGCCAGCTCACCATTACAGGGGGCGCAGCAGCCCCAGCATTTT. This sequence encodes CASSPLQGAQQPQHF.

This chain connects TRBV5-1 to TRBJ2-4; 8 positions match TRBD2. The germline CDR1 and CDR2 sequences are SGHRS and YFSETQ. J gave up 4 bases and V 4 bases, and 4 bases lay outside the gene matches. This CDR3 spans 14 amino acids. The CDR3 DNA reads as TGCGCCAGCAGCATCACTAGCGGAAAAAACATTCAGTACTTC. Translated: CASSITSGKNIQYF.

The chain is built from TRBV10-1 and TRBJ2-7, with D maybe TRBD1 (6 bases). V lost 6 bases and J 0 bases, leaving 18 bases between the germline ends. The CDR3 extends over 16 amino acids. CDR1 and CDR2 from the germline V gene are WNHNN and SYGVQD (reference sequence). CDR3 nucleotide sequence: TGCGCCAGCAGCTACTCTCGGGACACCTACTCCTACGAGCAGTACTTC. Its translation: CASSYSRDTYSYEQYF.

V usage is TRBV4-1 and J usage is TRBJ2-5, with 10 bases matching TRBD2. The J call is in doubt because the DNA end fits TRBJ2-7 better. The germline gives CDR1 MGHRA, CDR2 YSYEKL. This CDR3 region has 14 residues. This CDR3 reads CASSQGLAIYEQYF. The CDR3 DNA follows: TGCGCCAGCAGCCAGGGACTAGCGATTTACGAGCAGTACTTC.

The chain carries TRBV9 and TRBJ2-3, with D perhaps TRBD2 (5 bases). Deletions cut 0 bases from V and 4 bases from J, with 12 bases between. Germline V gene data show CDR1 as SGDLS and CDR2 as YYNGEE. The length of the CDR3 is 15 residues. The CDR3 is CASSVGEGLPDTQYF. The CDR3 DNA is TGTGCCAGCAGCGTAGGCGAGGGTCTGCCAGATACGCAGTATTTT.

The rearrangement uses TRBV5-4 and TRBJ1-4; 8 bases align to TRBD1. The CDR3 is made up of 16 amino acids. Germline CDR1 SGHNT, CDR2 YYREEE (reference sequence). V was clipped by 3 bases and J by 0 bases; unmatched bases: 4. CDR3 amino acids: CASSSPGQATNEKLFF. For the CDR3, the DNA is TGTGCCAGCAGCTCTCCGGGACAGGCAACTAATGAAAAACTGTTTTTT. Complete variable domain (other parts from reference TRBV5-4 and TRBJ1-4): ETGVTQSPTHLIKTRGQQVTLRCSSQSGHNTVSWYQQALGQGPQFIFQYYREEENGRGNFPPRFSGLQFPNYSSELNVNALELDDSALYLCASSSPGQATNEKLFFGSGTQLSVL.

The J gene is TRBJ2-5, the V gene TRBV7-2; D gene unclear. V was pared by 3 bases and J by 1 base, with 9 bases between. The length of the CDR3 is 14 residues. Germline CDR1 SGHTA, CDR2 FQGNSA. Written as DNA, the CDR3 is TGTGCCAGCAGCTTTTTAACGGCCCAAGAGACCCAGTACTTC. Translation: CASSFLTAQETQYF.

The CDR3 nucleotides are TGTGCCAGCAGGATTGGACAGGGGGCCATTCAGTACTTC. Protein sequence: CASRIGQGAIQYF. V is TRBV6-5 and J is TRBJ2-4; 11 nucleotides line up with TRBD1. The CDR3 covers 13 residues. The V segment lost 6 bases and the J segment 9 bases; nucleotides outside the gene matches: 4. Germline V gene data show CDR1 as MNHEY and CDR2 as SVGAGI.

The chain's CDR3 is CASSWGEPNYGYTF. In DNA, the CDR3 is TGCGCCAGCAGCTGGGGGGAACCTAACTATGGCTACACCTTC. The chain links TRBV5-1 to TRBJ1-2; perhaps TRBD1 as D (5 bases). The germline CDR1 and CDR2 sequences are SGHRS and YFSETQ. The CDR3 loop spans 14 amino acids. V was cut by 3 bases and J by 0 bases, with 9 bases left in between. Supplemented by reference TRBV5-1 and TRBJ1-2, the full variable domain reads KAGVTQTPRYLIKTRGQQVTLSCSPISGHRSVSWYQQTPGQGLQFLFEYFSETQRNKGNFPGRFSGRQFSNSRSEMNVSTLELGDSALYLCASSWGEPNYGYTFGSGTRLTVV.